A single sample gave rise to the 4 T cell receptor beta chains below, sequenced in a study of shared T cell receptors in the human thymus. Measured with immunoSEQ multiplex PCR; TCRdb has only the in-frame clones, and not every one. The table includes 630,000 or so clones, about 87% detected once. This same sample was also part of a study on human thymus T cells.

Sequenced input: thymocytes. The receptors come from a boy under two years old with a congenital heart defect.

The chain couples TRBV2 to TRBJ2-1; a possible D gene is TRBD2 (7 bases). V gave up 11 bases and J gave up 4 bases, with 18 bases separating them. Germline V gene lookup returns CDR1 SNHLY and CDR2 FYNNEI. The CDR3 spans 14 residues. CDR3 DNA: TGTGCCTCCCGGGGGGCCATCAGGTACAATGAGCAGTTCTTC. Translation: CASRGAIRYNEQFF.

This sequence joins TRBV4-3 and TRBJ2-1; 9 bases are a match to TRBD1. The CDR3 is made up of 17 amino acids. The V and J ends lost 5 bases and 4 bases, in that order; junction bases with no gene match: 12. Germline CDR1 is LGHNA and CDR2 is YSLEER. The CDR3 coding sequence is TGCGCCAGCAGCTCCCGGACAGGGGCCCGCTCTTACAATGAGCAGTTCTTC. It codes for CASSSRTGARSYNEQFF.

The chain is built from TRBV2 and TRBJ1-4; 8 bases align to TRBD1. The ends lost 6 bases at V and 8 bases at J; junction bases unmatched: 14. Germline CDR1 SNHLY, CDR2 FYNNEI. The CDR3 runs to 16 residues. The CDR3 bases are TGTGCCAGCAGCGCCTCGCGACAGGGGAGGAAGGAAAAACTGTTTTTT. It encodes CASSASRQGRKEKLFF. Full variable domain (remainder filled in from reference TRBV2 and TRBJ1-4): EPEVTQTPSHQVTQMGQEVILRCVPISNHLYFYWYRQILGQKVEFLVSFYNNEISEKSEIFDDQFSVERPDGSNFTLKIRSTKLEDSAMYFCASSASRQGRKEKLFFGSGTQLSVL.

CDR3 sequence reads: CASTGTGPLPDGYTF. The CDR3 nucleotides read TGTGCCAGCACCGGGACAGGTCCTCTCCCGGATGGCTACACCTTC. The chain couples TRBV2 to TRBJ1-2; 8 bases are a match to TRBD1. The ends lost 7 bases at V and 6 bases at J; junction bases unmatched: 13. The CDR3 extends over 15 amino acids. Germline V lookup: CDR1 SNHLY, CDR2 FYNNEI. The full variable domain, with the rest looked up from reference TRBV2 and TRBJ1-2, is EPEVTQTPSHQVTQMGQEVILRCVPISNHLYFYWYRQILGQKVEFLVSFYNNEISEKSEIFDDQFSVERPDGSNFTLKIRSTKLEDSAMYFCASTGTGPLPDGYTFGSGTRLTVV.